Sequencing of this T cell receptor (beta chain) was carried out in a study of read filtering for tumor transcriptome and immune sequencing. Study background: Revised staging placed eight or nine patients in R-ISS I, some 17 in II, 7 in III. Whole-transcriptome libraries were prepared after DNase treatment. Broader study findings: Sorted CD138-negative bone marrow cells were not purified T cells.

This clonotype has ten or more counts. Its specificity is unknown. At the time of active disease, bone marrow was collected from every patient. The library was built from about 400 ng RNA with molecular barcoded adaptors for alpha/delta and beta/gamma chains. TCRdb re-analysed the reads in MiXCR, keeping a single row per CDR3 protein. The sample gives tens of thousands of distinct CDR3 sequences, roughly a fifth of which show up once; roughly 15% is in the top ten. From germline, CDR1 is SGDLS and CDR2 YYNGEE. The V end was cut by 2 bases, the J end by 2 bases, with 15 bases between. The CDR3 is made up of 16 amino acids.

The receptor's source is a donor older than 35 with multiple myeloma. What was sequenced was a population of CD138-negative cells sorted from bone marrow. The V call is TRBV9, the J call TRBJ2-3; D is possibly TRBD1 or TRBD2 (6 bases each). Written as DNA, the CDR3 is TGTGCCAGCAGCGTCGGGGGCAGGGTCACCACAGATACGCAGTATTTT. It encodes CASSVGGRVTTDTQYF. Combining the CDR3 with reference TRBV9 and TRBJ2-3 gives the whole variable domain DSGVTQTPKHLITATGQRVTLRCSPRSGDLSVYWYQQSLDQGLQFLIQYYNGEERAKGNILERFSAQQFPDLHSELNLSSLELGDSALYFCASSVGGRVTTDTQYFGPGTRLTVL.